A single sample is the source of the 28 T cell receptor beta chains below, sequenced in a study of ipilimumab plus nivolumab after autologous stem cell transplantation. The protocol was immunoSEQ multiplex PCR, while the TCRdb copy is restricted to in-frame clones and leaves out a portion. The table records around 20,000 clones, 77% of them present only once. The specimen comprised PBMCs, sampled in a trial of ipilimumab plus nivolumab as post-transplant consolidation. Every receptor here comes from a male donor with diffuse large B-cell lymphoma.

This chain connects TRBV10-3 to TRBJ2-7; 8 positions match TRBD1. The CDR3 has 15 amino acids. Germline lookup yields CDR1 ENHRY and CDR2 SYGVKD. The junction had 10 bases not matched to a gene; V was cut back by 3 bases and J by 6 bases. The CDR3 spells CAISDWGQALREQYF. The CDR3, as DNA: TGTGCCATCAGTGACTGGGGACAGGCGCTCCGCGAGCAGTACTTC.

This clone was picked up a small number of times. This chain links TRBV2 with TRBJ1-4; 7 positions agree with TRBD1. The CDR3 runs 14 residues. Trimming removed 5 bases from V and 6 bases from J; junction bases left unmatched: 6. CDR1 is SNHLY, CDR2 FYNNEI, per germline. The CDR3 DNA sequence: TGTGCCAGCAGTACTGACAGGGATGATGAAAAACTGTTTTTT. Translating gives CASSTDRDDEKLFF.

The chain is built from TRBV18 and TRBJ2-2; the D gene is possibly TRBD1 (5 bases). Trimming shortened V by 3 bases and J by 2 bases, and 7 bases separated the two germline ends. The CDR3 sequence is 14 residues long. The germline V gene encodes CDR1 KGHSH and CDR2 LQKENI. For the CDR3, the DNA is TGTGCCAGCTCACCCAGGGAAAACACCGGGGAGCTGTTTTTT. This encodes CASSPRENTGELFF.

Concerning this clone itself: Other DNA sequences within the sample encode an identical CDR3. The chain carries TRBV9 and TRBJ2-7; D might be TRBD1 (7 bases). CDR1 is SGDLS and CDR2 is YYNGEE in the germline V gene. Trimming removed 4 bases at V and 6 bases at J, with 14 bases between. The CDR3 consists of 13 residues. CDR3 sequence (DNA): TGTGCCAGCAGCCCACGACAGGGAGGCGAGCAGTACTTC. It translates to CASSPRQGGEQYF. The whole variable domain, remainder taken from reference TRBV9 and TRBJ2-7, is DSGVTQTPKHLITATGQRVTLRCSPRSGDLSVYWYQQSLDQGLQFLIQYYNGEERAKGNILERFSAQQFPDLHSELNLSSLELGDSALYFCASSPRQGGEQYFGPGTRLTVT.

The chain recombines TRBV7-9 with TRBJ2-1, with 8 bases identical to TRBD2. Trimming cost V 0 bases and J 3 bases; bases outside gene matches: 7. The CDR3 runs 17 residues. Per germline, CDR1 SEHNR and CDR2 FQNEAQ (reference sequence). This CDR3 is CASSLARGGGLYNEQFF. The CDR3 DNA reads TGTGCCAGCAGCTTAGCGCGCGGCGGGGGGCTCTACAATGAGCAGTTCTTC.

As to this clone: The sample holds other DNA sequences that translate to the same CDR3. CDR3 protein: CASSSGQGNQPQHF. CDR3 nucleotides: TGTGCCAGCAGTTCGGGACAGGGCAATCAGCCCCAGCATTTT. V is TRBV28 and J is TRBJ1-5; 8 bases map to TRBD1. V trimming: 4 bases; J trimming: 2 bases; junction bases outside the gene matches: 1. The CDR3 consists of 14 residues. From germline, CDR1 is MDHEN and CDR2 SYDVKM.

This sequence joins TRBV5-1 and TRBJ2-7, with TRBD1 as a possible D gene (6 bases). This CDR3 has 14 residues. Trimming took 5 bases from V and 7 from J, leaving 19 bases between them. Per germline, CDR1 SGHRS and CDR2 YFSETQ. The CDR3 loop is CASRAGTSAVEQYF. In DNA form, the CDR3 reads TGCGCCAGCAGGGCCGGGACATCAGCAGTAGAGCAGTACTTC.

This clone was seen once. The chain joins TRBV5-4 to TRBJ1-2; a possible D gene is TRBD1 (5 bases). With 3 bases removed from V and 4 bases from J, the gap between germline ends came to 13 bases. The CDR3 has 14 amino acids. Looked up from germline, CDR1 is SGHNT and CDR2 is YYREEE (reference sequence). The chain's CDR3 is CASSSRDGFYGYTF. The CDR3 DNA follows: TGTGCCAGCAGCTCCCGGGACGGTTTCTATGGCTACACCTTC.

This chain joins TRBV5-5 and TRBJ2-5; no firm D call. CDR3 length: 14 amino acids. Trimming removed 1 base from V and 5 bases from J, with 12 bases in between. In germline, CDR1 is SGHKS, CDR2 YYEKEE (reference sequence). The CDR3 protein is CASSLSWVVETQYF. CDR3 DNA sequence: TGTGCCAGCAGCTTGAGTTGGGTTGTGGAGACCCAGTACTTC.

The V and J genes are TRBV7-2 and TRBJ2-2; 11 bases fit TRBD2. The V and J ends lost 0 bases and 4 bases, in that order; junction bases with no gene match: 4. Germline V lookup: CDR1 SGHTA, CDR2 FQGNSA. CDR3 length: 17 amino acids. The CDR3 loop is CASSLASGGAGTGELFF. The CDR3 DNA reads TGTGCCAGCAGCTTAGCTAGCGGGGGGGCGGGCACCGGGGAGCTGTTTTTT.

This chain links TRBV6-5 with TRBJ2-3; 10 bases are shared with TRBD2. Germline V gene data show CDR1 as MNHEY and CDR2 as SVGAGI. The ends lost 9 bases at V and 2 bases at J; junction bases unmatched: 5. The CDR3 loop spans 14 amino acids. CDR3 protein: CASSSGGPTDTQYF. CDR3 in DNA: TGTGCCAGTTCTAGCGGGGGACCCACAGATACGCAGTATTTT.

Remarks on this clone: Within the sample, other DNA sequences also encode this same CDR3. This rearrangement joins TRBV7-9 to TRBJ1-2, with 7 nucleotides matching TRBD1. Trimming took 5 bases from V and 6 from J; bases not matched to a gene: 12. Germline lookup yields CDR1 SEHNR and CDR2 FQNEAQ (reference sequence). This CDR3 contains 15 residues. CDR3 coding DNA: TGTGCCAGCAGCCCAATTTGGACAGGACCACATGGCTACACCTTC. Its translation: CASSPIWTGPHGYTF.

This clone appeared a single time. This chain joins TRBV19 and TRBJ1-2; the D gene is possibly TRBD1 (6 bases). Germline loops: CDR1 LNHDA, CDR2 SQIVND (reference sequence). The CDR3 is 13 residues long. V was pared by 3 bases and J by 5 bases, with 10 bases between. The CDR3 spells CASSIGQGYGYTF. In DNA, the CDR3 is TGTGCCAGTAGTATTGGGCAGGGGTATGGCTACACCTTC.

V is TRBV10-3 and J is TRBJ2-1, with TRBD1 matching 9 bases. The germline CDR1 and CDR2 sequences are ENHRY and SYGVKD. The CDR3 is 18 amino acids. With 6 bases clipped from V and 8 bases from J, the junction kept 20 bases outside the gene matches. The CDR3 region is CAISKTKLPGQGNDEQFF. DNA for the CDR3: TGTGCCATCAGCAAAACCAAACTCCCGGGACAGGGTAACGATGAGCAGTTCTTC.

The chain uses TRBV28 and TRBJ2-3; weak D call: TRBD2 (6 bases). The CDR3 totals 16 residues. The germline CDR1 and CDR2 sequences are MDHEN and SYDVKM. Trimming stripped 2 bases from V and 4 bases from J, with 16 bases between. The CDR3 DNA follows: TGTGCCAGCAGTTTACCCTCAGGTGGGAGGCCAGATACGCAGTATTTT. Residues: CASSLPSGGRPDTQYF.

The V and J genes are TRBV9 and TRBJ2-3; the D is unclear. This CDR3 region has 12 residues. In germline, CDR1 is SGDLS, CDR2 YYNGEE. Trimming left V 4 bases short and J 0 bases short, with 3 bases between. CDR3 in DNA: TGTGCCAGCAGCCCTAGCACAGATACGCAGTATTTT. It translates to CASSPSTDTQYF.

The chain links TRBV21-1 to TRBJ2-7; the D call in the table, TRBD1, was not verified against the DNA. TRBV21-1 is an annotated pseudogene. This CDR3 has 15 residues. The CDR3 protein is CASSKGSNSSYEQYF. The DNA of the CDR3 is TGTGCCAGCAGCAAAGGGTCAAACAGCTCCTACGAGCAGTACTTC.

This clone appeared once. The chain links TRBV27 to TRBJ1-1; D perhaps matches TRBD1 (5 bases). V was cut by 6 bases and J by 4 bases, with 15 bases left in between. The CDR3 sequence is 14 residues long. Germline V gene lookup returns CDR1 MNHEY and CDR2 SMNVEV (reference sequence). The CDR3 here is CASRIQGGRTEAFF. CDR3 coding DNA: TGTGCCAGCAGGATCCAGGGAGGGCGCACTGAAGCTTTCTTT.

V is TRBV10-1 and J is TRBJ1-1; D gene ambiguous. The germline gives CDR1 WNHNN, CDR2 SYGVQD (reference sequence). Trimming cost V 6 bases and J 3 bases, with 5 bases left between them. The CDR3 has 11 residues. CDR3: CASRSDTEAFF. As DNA, the CDR3 is TGCGCCAGCAGGAGCGACACTGAAGCTTTCTTT.

This clone was picked up one time. This chain connects TRBV11-3 to TRBJ2-2; D gene ambiguous. CDR3 length: 15 residues. V shed 5 bases and J shed 0 bases, with 10 bases lying between them. Germline V gives CDR1 SGHNT, CDR2 YENEEA. The CDR3 DNA reads as TGTGCCAGCAGCGTCGGACGGACGAACACCGGGGAGCTGTTTTTT. Translated, it gives CASSVGRTNTGELFF.

The genes are TRBV6-1 and TRBJ1-4; tentative D call: TRBD1 (6 bases). Germline CDR1 is MNHNS and CDR2 is SASEGT. The V end lost 5 bases, the J end lost 7 bases, and 14 bases lay between the germline ends. This CDR3 contains 14 residues. CDR3 amino acids: CASSTGFGGEKLFF. CDR3 DNA sequence: TGTGCCAGCAGTACAGGGTTTGGCGGTGAAAAACTGTTTTTT.

The chain employs TRBV7-8 and TRBJ2-1; TRBD2 aligns across 8 bases. This CDR3 has 16 residues. Germline values: CDR1 SGHVS, CDR2 FQNEAQ. V lost 3 bases and J lost 6; bases outside the gene matches: 10. The CDR3 DNA is TGTGCCAGCAGCTTCGGGTCCGGGACTAGGCGCAATGAGCAGTTCTTC. Residues: CASSFGSGTRRNEQFF.

The chain carries TRBV7-8 and TRBJ1-2; no firm D call. Germline CDR1 SGHVS, CDR2 FQNEAQ. V was pared by 2 bases and J by 1 base, with 8 bases between. The CDR3 length is 14 residues. The chain's CDR3 is CASSLSRNNYGYTF. DNA for the CDR3: TGTGCCAGCAGCTTATCCCGCAATAACTATGGCTACACCTTC.

V gene TRBV6-1 combines with J gene TRBJ1-6; D unresolved. Germline V gives CDR1 MNHNS, CDR2 SASEGT. The CDR3 is made up of 11 amino acids. Trimming removed 6 bases from V and 7 bases from J, with 4 bases in between. The CDR3 loop reads CASRSNSPLHF. CDR3 nucleotides: TGTGCCAGCAGATCAAATTCACCCCTCCACTTT.

V is TRBV11-2 and J is TRBJ2-5; D unresolved. The CDR3 loop spans 12 amino acids. Trimming took 0 bases from V and 5 from J, leaving 4 bases between them. In germline, CDR1 is SGHAT, CDR2 FQNNGV. The CDR3 bases are TGTGCCAGCAGCTTAGACGAGGAGACCCAGTACTTC. It encodes CASSLDEETQYF.

V gene TRBV4-2 combines with J gene TRBJ1-3; possible D gene TRBD1, 5 bases. Trimming took off 1 base at V and 0 bases at J, with 16 bases between the two ends. CDR1 LGHNA and CDR2 YNFKEQ come from the germline V gene. This CDR3 contains 18 residues. CDR3 loop: CASSQGDRTWHSGNTIYF. The CDR3 coding sequence is TGTGCCAGCAGCCAAGGGGACCGCACTTGGCACTCTGGAAACACCATATATTTT.

This clone has just a few counts. V and J are TRBV18 and TRBJ2-6, with unresolved D. The CDR3 length is 18 residues. Germline V CDR1 and CDR2: KGHSH, LQKENI. The V gene lost 0 bases and the J gene lost 1 base, with 13 bases spanning the gap. The CDR3 DNA follows: TGTGCCAGCTCACCACCAGCCAGCCAAAAGTCTGGGGCCAACGTCCTGACTTTC. Its protein is CASSPPASQKSGANVLTF.

The rearrangement joins TRBV11-1 to TRBJ2-7, with 9 bases fitting TRBD1. V dropped 3 bases and J dropped 1; count of bases not matched to a gene: 4. The CDR3 loop spans 15 amino acids. The germline gives CDR1 SGHAT, CDR2 FQDESV (reference sequence). The CDR3 is CASSFLGQGSYEQYF. Here the CDR3 DNA reads TGTGCCAGCAGCTTTTTGGGACAGGGATCCTACGAGCAGTACTTC.